This T cell receptor (beta chain) was obtained from a study of cytomegalovirus exposure and HLA in healthy donors. On the study more broadly: Unique TCRs from HLA-typed donors, about 78 million of them, were held in an early data release. Study observations and caveats: Productive status was seen about 90% or about 30% of the time for most TCR beta V segments in an earlier analysis.

PCR was performed using 60 Vbeta and 13 Jbeta primers. Original processing methods: Roughly 11 million of the 80 million or so unique TCR beta chains counted in a later analysis were shared. Profiling relied on immunoSEQ multiplex PCR, and the TCRdb table lists in-frame clones only, not all of them. For V, J and clone size, that table is used; D and trimming come from the DNA. The profile covers about 210,000 clones, with around 84% appearing a single time and approximately 0.24% taken by the ten largest. This clone was seen just once. The antigen is not known. Trimming cost V 1 base and J 5 bases, with 10 bases left between them. CDR1 SGHRS and CDR2 YFSETQ come from the germline V gene. This CDR3 region has 14 residues.

V usage is TRBV5-1 and J usage is TRBJ2-1; the D is unclear. Material for sequencing was PBMCs. The receptor was isolated from a girl aged 2-10 years in good health and CMV-seronegative. This CDR3 reads CASSLPDWNNEQFF. CDR3 coding DNA: TGCGCCAGCAGCTTGCCCGACTGGAACAATGAGCAGTTCTTC.